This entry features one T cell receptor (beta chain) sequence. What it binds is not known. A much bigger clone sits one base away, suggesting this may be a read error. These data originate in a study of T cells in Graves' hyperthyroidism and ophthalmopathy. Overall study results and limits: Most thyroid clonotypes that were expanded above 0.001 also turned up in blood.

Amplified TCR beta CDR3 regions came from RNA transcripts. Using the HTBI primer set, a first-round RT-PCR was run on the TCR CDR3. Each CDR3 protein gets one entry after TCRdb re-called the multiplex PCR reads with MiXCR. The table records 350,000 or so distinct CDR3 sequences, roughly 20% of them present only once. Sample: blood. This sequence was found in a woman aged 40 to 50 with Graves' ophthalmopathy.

CDR3 coding DNA: TGTGCCACCAGCAGGGGACATGCGGGAAACATTCAGTACTTC. It yields the protein CATSRGHAGNIQYF. The gene calls are TRBV15 and TRBJ2-4; D perhaps matches TRBD1 (6 bases). Germline lookup yields CDR1 LNHNV and CDR2 YYDKDF (reference sequence). There are 14 residues in the CDR3. V lost 3 bases and J lost 6, with 12 bases in between. Full variable domain (rest looked up from reference TRBV15 and TRBJ2-4): DAMVIQNPRYQVTQFGKPVTLSCSQTLNHNVMYWYQQKSSQAPKLLFHYYDKDFNNEADTPDNFQSRRPNTSFCFLDIRSPGLGDTAMYLCATSRGHAGNIQYFGAGTRLSVL.